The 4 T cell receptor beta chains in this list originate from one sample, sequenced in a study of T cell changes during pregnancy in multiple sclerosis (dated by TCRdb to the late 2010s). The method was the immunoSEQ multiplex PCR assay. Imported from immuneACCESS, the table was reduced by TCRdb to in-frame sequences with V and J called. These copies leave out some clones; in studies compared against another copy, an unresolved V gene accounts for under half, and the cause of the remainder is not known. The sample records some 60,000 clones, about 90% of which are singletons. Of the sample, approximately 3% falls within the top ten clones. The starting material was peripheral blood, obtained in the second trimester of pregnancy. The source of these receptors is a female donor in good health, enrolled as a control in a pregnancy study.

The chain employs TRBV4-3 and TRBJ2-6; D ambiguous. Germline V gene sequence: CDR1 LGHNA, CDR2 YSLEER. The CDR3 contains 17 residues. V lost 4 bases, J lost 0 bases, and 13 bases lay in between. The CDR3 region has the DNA TGCGCCAGCAGCCCCACTCACTTGATCTCTGGGGCCAACGTCCTGACTTTC. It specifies CASSPTHLISGANVLTF.

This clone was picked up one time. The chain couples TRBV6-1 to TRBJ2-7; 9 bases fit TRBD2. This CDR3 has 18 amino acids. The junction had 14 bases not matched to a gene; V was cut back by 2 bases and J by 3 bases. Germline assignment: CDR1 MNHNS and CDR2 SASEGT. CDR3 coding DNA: TGTGCCAGCAGTGAAACCCCCGAGGGACTAGCCCTTTTCTACGAGCAGTACTTC. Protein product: CASSETPEGLALFYEQYF.

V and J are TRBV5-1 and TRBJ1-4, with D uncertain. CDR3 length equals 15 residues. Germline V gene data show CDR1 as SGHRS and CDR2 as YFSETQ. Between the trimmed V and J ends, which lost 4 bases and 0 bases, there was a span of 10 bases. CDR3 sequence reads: CASSAGPSTNEKLFF. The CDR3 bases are TGCGCCAGCAGCGCGGGCCCCTCAACTAATGAAAAACTGTTTTTT.

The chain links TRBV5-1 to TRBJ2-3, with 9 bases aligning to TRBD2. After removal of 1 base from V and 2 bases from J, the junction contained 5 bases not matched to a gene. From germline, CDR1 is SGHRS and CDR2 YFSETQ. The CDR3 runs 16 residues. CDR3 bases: TGCGCCAGCAGCTTGCTGGCGGGGGGGACCACAGATACGCAGTATTTT. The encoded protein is CASSLLAGGTTDTQYF.